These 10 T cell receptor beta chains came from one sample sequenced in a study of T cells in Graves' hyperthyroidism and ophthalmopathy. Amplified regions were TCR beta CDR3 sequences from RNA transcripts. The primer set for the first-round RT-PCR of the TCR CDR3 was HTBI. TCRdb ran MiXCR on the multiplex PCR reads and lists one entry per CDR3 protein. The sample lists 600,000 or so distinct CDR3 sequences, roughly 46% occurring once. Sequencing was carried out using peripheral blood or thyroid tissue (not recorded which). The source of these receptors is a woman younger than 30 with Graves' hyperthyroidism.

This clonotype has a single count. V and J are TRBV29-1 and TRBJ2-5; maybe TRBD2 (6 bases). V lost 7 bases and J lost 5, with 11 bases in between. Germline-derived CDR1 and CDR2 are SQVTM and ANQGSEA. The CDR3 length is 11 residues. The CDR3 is CSAQGGETQYF. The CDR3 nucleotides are TGCAGCGCCCAAGGAGGGGAGACCCAGTACTTC.

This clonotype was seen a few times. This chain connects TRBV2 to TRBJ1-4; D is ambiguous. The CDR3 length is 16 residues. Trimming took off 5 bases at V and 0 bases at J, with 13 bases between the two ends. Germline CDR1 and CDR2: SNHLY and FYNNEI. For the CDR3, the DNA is TGTGCCAGCAGTCATCATAACAGTGCAACTAATGAAAAACTGTTTTTT. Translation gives CASSHHNSATNEKLFF. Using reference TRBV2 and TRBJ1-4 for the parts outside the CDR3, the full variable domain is EPEVTQTPSHQVTQMGQEVILRCVPISNHLYFYWYRQILGQKVEFLVSFYNNEISEKSEIFDDQFSVERPDGSNFTLKIRSTKLEDSAMYFCASSHHNSATNEKLFFGSGTQLSVL.

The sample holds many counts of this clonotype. The CDR3 sequence is CASSLADRNQPQHF. The CDR3 bases are TGTGCCAGCAGCTTAGCGGACAGGAATCAGCCCCAGCATTTT. The J gene is TRBJ1-5, the V gene TRBV7-9; TRBD1 matches at 7 bases. Germline trimming cut 0 bases from V and 4 bases from J; bases unmatched to any gene: 0. From germline, CDR1 is SEHNR and CDR2 FQNEAQ (reference sequence). This CDR3 is built from 14 residues.

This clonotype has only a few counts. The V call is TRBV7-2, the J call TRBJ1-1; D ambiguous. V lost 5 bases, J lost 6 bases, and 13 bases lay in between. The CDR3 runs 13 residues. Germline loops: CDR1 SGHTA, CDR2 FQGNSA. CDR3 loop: CASSPTTGSEAFF. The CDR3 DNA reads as TGTGCCAGCAGCCCAACTACGGGGTCTGAAGCTTTCTTT. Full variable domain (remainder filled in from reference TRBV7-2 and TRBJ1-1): GAGVSQSPSNKVTEKGKDVELRCDPISGHTALYWYRQSLGQGLEFLIYFQGNSAPDKSGLPSDRFSAERTGGSVSTLTIQRTQQEDSAVYLCASSPTTGSEAFFGQGTRLTVV.

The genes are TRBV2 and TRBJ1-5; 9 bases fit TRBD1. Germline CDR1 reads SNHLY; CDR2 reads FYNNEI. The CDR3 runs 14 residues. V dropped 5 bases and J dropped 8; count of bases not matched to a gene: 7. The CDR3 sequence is CASSLGTGMKPQHF. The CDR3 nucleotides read TGTGCCAGCAGTCTCGGGACAGGGATGAAGCCCCAGCATTTT.

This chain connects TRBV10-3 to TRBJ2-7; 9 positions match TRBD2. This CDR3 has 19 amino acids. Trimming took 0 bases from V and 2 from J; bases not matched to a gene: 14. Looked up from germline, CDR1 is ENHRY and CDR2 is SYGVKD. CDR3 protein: CAISESSDGASGATYEQYF. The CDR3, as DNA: TGTGCCATCAGTGAGTCGTCGGACGGAGCTAGCGGGGCGACCTACGAGCAGTACTTC.

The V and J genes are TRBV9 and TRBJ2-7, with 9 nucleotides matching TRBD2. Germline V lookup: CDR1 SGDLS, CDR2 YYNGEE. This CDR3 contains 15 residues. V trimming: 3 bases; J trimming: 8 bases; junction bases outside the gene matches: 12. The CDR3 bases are TGTGCCAGCAGCGCCGAGGGACTAGCCGGGAAACAGCAGTACTTC. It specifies CASSAEGLAGKQQYF.

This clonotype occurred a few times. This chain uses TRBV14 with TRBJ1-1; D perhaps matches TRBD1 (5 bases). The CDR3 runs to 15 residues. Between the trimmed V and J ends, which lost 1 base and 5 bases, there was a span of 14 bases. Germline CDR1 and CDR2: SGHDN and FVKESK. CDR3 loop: CASSQVMGEATEAFF. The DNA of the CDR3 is TGTGCCAGCAGCCAAGTTATGGGGGAGGCAACTGAAGCTTTCTTT.

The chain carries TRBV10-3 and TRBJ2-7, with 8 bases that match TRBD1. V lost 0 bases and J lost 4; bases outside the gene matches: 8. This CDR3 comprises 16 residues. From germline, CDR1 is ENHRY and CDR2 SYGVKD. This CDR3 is CAISESPGTGTYEQYF. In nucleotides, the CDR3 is TGTGCCATCAGTGAGTCACCTGGGACAGGTACATACGAGCAGTACTTC.

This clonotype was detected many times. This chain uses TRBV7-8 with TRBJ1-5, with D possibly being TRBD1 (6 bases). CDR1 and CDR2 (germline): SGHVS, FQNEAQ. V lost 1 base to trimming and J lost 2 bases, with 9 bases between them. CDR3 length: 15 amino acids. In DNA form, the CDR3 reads TGTGCCAGCAGCTTAGGCGGGGGGCGCAATCAGCCCCAGCATTTT. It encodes CASSLGGGRNQPQHF.